This T cell receptor (beta chain) comes out of a study of blood T cell repertoires in COVID-19. Study at large: Italy, Spain and the United States were the sources of the convalescent and acute COVID-19 samples. T cells, B-cell-depleted T cells, or PBMCs provided the cDNA or gDNA that served as material.

The authors' processing: For nucleated cells, counts were estimated from reference gene primer amplification. TCRdb's table, derived via immunoSEQ multiplex PCR, lists solely in-frame clones and lacks some. D and trimming come from the DNA, and the V and J calls and clone size come from that table. Found here are about 76,000 clones, roughly 90% of them singletons; the top ten hold about 8.9%. Germline values: CDR1 SGHAT, CDR2 FQNNGV. This CDR3 has 17 amino acids. With V trimmed by 1 base and J by 2 bases, 6 bases remained unmatched. The rearrangement uses TRBV11-2 and TRBJ2-2; 8 nucleotides match TRBD2. The sequence was collected from a human donor in a cohort sampled during active COVID-19. The sample consisted of peripheral blood. In nucleotides, the CDR3 is TGTGCCAGCAGCTTAGCTCTACTAGCGGCTAACACCGGGGAGCTGTTTTTT. Encoded protein: CASSLALLAANTGELFF.